Sequencing of this T cell receptor beta chain was carried out in a study of regulatory T cells in long-lasting Graves disease. This clonotype has at least ten counts. V shed 3 bases and J 8 bases; nucleotides not matched to a gene: 10. CDR1 and CDR2 from the germline V gene are LNHNV and YYDKDF (reference sequence). CDR3 length: 15 residues. Both iRepertoire HTBI primers and Arm-PCR of CDR3 regions were used to build the TCR beta libraries. TCRdb recomputed calls from the multiplex PCR reads with MiXCR, one row per CDR3 protein. This table has some 250,000 distinct CDR3 sequences, around 18% appearing once. The time point here: newly diagnosed GD, antithyroid drugs for less than 3 months. Following extraction of RNA from PBMCs, that RNA was used to make the TCR library. These records were also assigned to another study, of T cells in Graves' hyperthyroidism and ophthalmopathy.

The origin of this receptor is a woman under 40 with Graves disease. The material was peripheral blood mononuclear cells (PBMCs), obtained at new diagnosis, from a patient treated with antithyroid drugs. The chain recombines TRBV15 with TRBJ2-3; 8 bases are shared with TRBD2. CDR3 protein: CATSRGSSGGGTQYF. CDR3 DNA: TGTGCCACCAGCAGGGGGAGCAGCGGGGGCGGTACGCAGTATTTT.